Listed below are T cell receptor beta chains from one sample, sequenced in a study of T cell responses to AZD1222 COVID-19 vaccine. Clones were read by immunoSEQ multiplex PCR, and TCRdb kept only the in-frame ones, dropping some. The repertoire holds more than 95,000 clones, with roughly nine tenths as singletons. The material was peripheral blood, obtained 28 days after the second AZD1222 dose. The source is an adult who received the AZD1222 COVID-19 vaccine. Both conserved end residues are part of each CDR3. The D gene is left open where the match is weak.

J: TRBJ2-3; length: 16; D: TRBD2; V: TRBV5-4; CDR3: CASSSSGRAAADTQYF
J: TRBJ1-1; length: 15; D: TRBD1; V: TRBV28; CDR3: CASTGQDDMNTEAFF
J: TRBJ1-5; length: 16; D: NA; V: TRBV4-1; CDR3: CASSQAQGGYRQPQHF
J: TRBJ1-3; length: 13; D: NA; V: TRBV28; CDR3: CASSLYSGNTIYF
J: TRBJ2-1; length: 16; D: NA; V: TRBV4-2; CDR3: CASSQIQEGSYNEQFF
J: TRBJ1-5; length: 16; D: NA; V: TRBV10-1; CDR3: CASSESRRGSNQPQHF
J: TRBJ1-3; length: 15; D: NA; V: TRBV7-2; CDR3: CASSIFSGGGNTIYF
J: TRBJ1-2; length: 13; D: NA; V: TRBV9; CDR3: CASSSSGGVGYTF
J: TRBJ1-2; length: 16; D: NA; V: TRBV14; CDR3: CASSQDLGGMGYGYTF
J: TRBJ2-1; length: 12; D: NA; V: TRBV2; CDR3: CASIEGRTEQFF
J: TRBJ1-2; length: 12; D: NA; V: TRBV27; CDR3: CASRGAGYGYTF
J: TRBJ1-4; length: 15; D: NA; V: TRBV5-8; CDR3: CASSPGSMGNEKLFF
J: TRBJ1-5; length: 14; D: NA; V: TRBV20-1; CDR3: CSASPRGLGQPQHF
J: TRBJ1-3; length: 17; D: NA; V: TRBV30; CDR3: CAWSVHYLDGSGNTIYF
J: TRBJ1-5; length: 14; D: NA; V: TRBV30; CDR3: CAWSGGAFNQPQHF
J: TRBJ2-1; length: 12; D: TRBD2; V: TRBV5-1; CDR3: CASSFGGNEQFF
J: TRBJ2-1; length: 15; D: TRBD2; V: TRBV6-4; CDR3: CASTLPGTRICEQFF
J: TRBJ1-1; length: 13; D: NA; V: TRBV27; CDR3: CASSLWGDTEAFF
J: TRBJ1-6; length: 12; D: NA; V: TRBV27; CDR3: CASSFGNSPLHF
J: TRBJ1-5; length: 14; D: NA; V: TRBV9; CDR3: CASSVGVGNQPQHF
J: TRBJ2-7; length: 12; D: TRBD1; V: TRBV11-2; CDR3: CASSRTGPEQYF
J: TRBJ2-7; length: 14; D: TRBD2; V: TRBV5-1; CDR3: CASKRLAGGNEQYF
J: TRBJ1-1; length: 13; D: NA; V: TRBV2; CDR3: CASTLGAGTEAFF
J: TRBJ1-1; length: 16; D: TRBD1; V: TRBV5-1; CDR3: CASSLASTGKNTEAFF
J: TRBJ2-3; length: 14; D: NA; V: TRBV6-4; CDR3: CASSESGATDTQYF
J: TRBJ2-1; length: 19; D: NA; V: TRBV7-8; CDR3: CASSFILDPPSSSYNEQFF
J: TRBJ1-1; length: 13; D: NA; V: TRBV5-1; CDR3: CASSFGQNTEAFF
J: TRBJ2-1; length: 15; D: TRBD1; V: TRBV5-1; CDR3: CASSTWTGRYNEQFF
J: TRBJ1-2; length: 11; D: NA; V: TRBV20-1; CDR3: CSVQGTYGYTF
J: TRBJ2-7; length: 15; D: NA; V: TRBV15; CDR3: CATSRPWAADYEQYF
J: TRBJ2-7; length: 16; D: NA; V: TRBV2; CDR3: CASSEATYKAGYEQYF
J: TRBJ1-5; length: 15; D: TRBD1; V: TRBV2; CDR3: CASRGWTEGAQPQHF
J: TRBJ2-5; length: 19; D: NA; V: TRBV11-2; CDR3: CASSVNQGEGFFGQETQYF
J: TRBJ2-3; length: 13; D: NA; V: TRBV7-3; CDR3: CASSLTRSDTQYF
J: TRBJ2-5; length: 14; D: NA; V: TRBV5-1; CDR3: CASSLPSTRETQYF
J: TRBJ2-2; length: 14; D: NA; V: TRBV28; CDR3: CASWRTVNTGELFF
J: TRBJ1-2; length: 14; D: NA; V: TRBV7-8; CDR3: CASAPGAVADGYTF
J: TRBJ1-5; length: 13; D: NA; V: TRBV5-4; CDR3: CASSLDSHQPQHF
J: TRBJ2-1; length: 15; D: TRBD2; V: TRBV19; CDR3: CASSIRGGSYNEQFF
J: TRBJ2-5; length: 19; D: TRBD2; V: TRBV4-1; CDR3: CASSQGLGLAGVWQETQYF
J: TRBJ2-7; length: 15; D: NA; V: TRBV4-1; CDR3: CASSQARSQQYEQYF
J: TRBJ1-5; length: 13; D: NA; V: TRBV6-5; CDR3: CASASRVDQPQHF
J: TRBJ2-3; length: 15; D: NA; V: TRBV2; CDR3: CASRGVLGATDTQYF
J: TRBJ1-4; length: 15; D: NA; V: TRBV9; CDR3: CASSVGRQVNEKLFF
J: TRBJ1-2; length: 13; D: TRBD1; V: TRBV7-3; CDR3: CASSPQGGIGYTF
J: TRBJ2-7; length: 16; D: TRBD2; V: TRBV28; CDR3: CASGNPGSGLASEQYF
J: TRBJ1-2; length: 14; D: TRBD1; V: TRBV27; CDR3: CASSLQGANYGYTF
J: TRBJ1-1; length: 14; D: TRBD1; V: TRBV27; CDR3: CASINLDRAAEAFF
J: TRBJ2-3; length: 15; D: NA; V: TRBV29-1; CDR3: CSVLGAFSTSDTQYF
J: TRBJ2-2; length: 12; D: NA; V: TRBV19; CDR3: CASRARAGELFF
J: TRBJ2-1; length: 14; D: TRBD2; V: TRBV29-1; CDR3: CSARTSTSYNEQFF
J: TRBJ2-2; length: 16; D: TRBD1; V: TRBV27; CDR3: CASRTFGQGSTGELFF
J: TRBJ2-7; length: 13; D: NA; V: TRBV30; CDR3: CAWSVPGSYEQYF
J: TRBJ1-1; length: 17; D: TRBD1; V: TRBV4-1; CDR3: CASSHDDRGIADTEAFF